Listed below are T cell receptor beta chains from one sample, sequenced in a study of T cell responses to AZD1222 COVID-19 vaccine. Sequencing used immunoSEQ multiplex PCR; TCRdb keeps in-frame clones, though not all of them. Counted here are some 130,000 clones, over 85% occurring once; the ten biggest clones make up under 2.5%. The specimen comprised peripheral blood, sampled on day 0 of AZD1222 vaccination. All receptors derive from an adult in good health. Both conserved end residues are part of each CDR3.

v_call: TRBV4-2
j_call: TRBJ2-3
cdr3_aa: CASSQDRGGATDTQYF

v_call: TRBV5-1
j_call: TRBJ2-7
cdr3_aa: CASSLYSGSSYEQYF

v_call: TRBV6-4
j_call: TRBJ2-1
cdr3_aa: CASSVGQHNEQFF

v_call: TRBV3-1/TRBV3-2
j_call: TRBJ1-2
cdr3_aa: CASSQGQKTNYGYTF

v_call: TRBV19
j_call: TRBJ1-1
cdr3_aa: CASMYRRQVNTEAFF

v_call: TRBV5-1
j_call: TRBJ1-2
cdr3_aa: CASKSPGGDGYTF

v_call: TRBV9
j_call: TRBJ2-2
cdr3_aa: CASSVGASDTGELFF

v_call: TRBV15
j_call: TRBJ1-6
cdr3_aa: CATSPDRDSRSPLHF

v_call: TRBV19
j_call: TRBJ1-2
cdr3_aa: CASSIQDRVGAGYTF

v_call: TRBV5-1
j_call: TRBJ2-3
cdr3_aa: CASSLETPKDTQYF

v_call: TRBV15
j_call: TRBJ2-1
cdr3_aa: CATSRPGDRGYNEQFF

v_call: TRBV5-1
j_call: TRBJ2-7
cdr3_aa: CASSLEGQLIYEQYF

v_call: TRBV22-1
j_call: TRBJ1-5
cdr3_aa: CPGSARQGNQPQHF

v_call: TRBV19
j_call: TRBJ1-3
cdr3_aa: CASTQQSSGNTIYF

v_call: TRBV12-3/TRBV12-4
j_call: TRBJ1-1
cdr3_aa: CASSLLENTEAFF

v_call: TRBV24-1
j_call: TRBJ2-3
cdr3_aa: CATSAPSGGSTDTQYF

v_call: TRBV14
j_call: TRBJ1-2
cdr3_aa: CASSQATFYGYTF

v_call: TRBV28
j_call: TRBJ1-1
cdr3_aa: CASSLPGTPEAFF

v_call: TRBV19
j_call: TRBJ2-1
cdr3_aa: CASSGGGSYNEQFF

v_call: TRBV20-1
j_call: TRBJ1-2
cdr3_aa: CSARPPYGYTF

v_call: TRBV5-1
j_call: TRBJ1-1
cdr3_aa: CASSLGAETGFRTEAFF

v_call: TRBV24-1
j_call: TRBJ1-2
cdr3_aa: CATSDSRGNYGYTF

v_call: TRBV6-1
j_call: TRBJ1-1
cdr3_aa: CASSEFPDTEAFF

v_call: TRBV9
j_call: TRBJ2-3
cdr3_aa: CASSVEQGFTDTQYF

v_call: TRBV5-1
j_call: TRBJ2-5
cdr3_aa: CASSPGGGETQYF

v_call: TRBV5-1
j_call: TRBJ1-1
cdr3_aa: CASSFGQDTEAFF

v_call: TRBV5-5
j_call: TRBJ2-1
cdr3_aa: CASSLRDNSYNEQFF

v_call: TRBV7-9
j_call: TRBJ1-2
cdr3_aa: CASSSDRGSYGYTF

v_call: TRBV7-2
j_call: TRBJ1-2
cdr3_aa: CASIPPGEYYGYTF

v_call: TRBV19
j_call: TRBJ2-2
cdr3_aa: CASSTTPTSNTGELFF

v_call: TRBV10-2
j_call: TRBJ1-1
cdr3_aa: CASSGQGNTEAFF

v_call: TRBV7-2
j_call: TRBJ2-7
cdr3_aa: CASSTTSGGPYEQYF

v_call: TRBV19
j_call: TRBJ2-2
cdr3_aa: CASSINVAGELFF

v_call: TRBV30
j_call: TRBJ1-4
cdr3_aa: CAWRTTKFNEKLFF

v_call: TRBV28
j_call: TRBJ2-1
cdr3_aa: CASTGAGGNNEQFF

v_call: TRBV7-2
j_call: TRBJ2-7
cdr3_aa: CASSPGTRGYEQYF

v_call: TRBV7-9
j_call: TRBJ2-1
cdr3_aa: CASSLGRLAGGPVYNEQFF

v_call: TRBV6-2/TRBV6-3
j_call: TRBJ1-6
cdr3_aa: CASSLIPGRSNSPLHF

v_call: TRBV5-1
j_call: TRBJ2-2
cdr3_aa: CASSFQQGARTGELFF

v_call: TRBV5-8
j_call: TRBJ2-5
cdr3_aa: CASSPNRGLAALQETQYF

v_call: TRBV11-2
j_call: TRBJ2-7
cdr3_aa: CASSPLGEQYF

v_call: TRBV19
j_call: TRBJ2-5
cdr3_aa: CASSIRSANQETQYF

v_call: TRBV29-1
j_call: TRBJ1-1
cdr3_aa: CSVTGQGTEAFF

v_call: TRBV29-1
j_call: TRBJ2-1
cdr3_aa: CSVGGQTLSLGYNEQFF

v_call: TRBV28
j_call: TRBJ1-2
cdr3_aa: CASSKRTPNYGYTF

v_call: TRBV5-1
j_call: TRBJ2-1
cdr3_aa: CASSLDSGGIEQFF

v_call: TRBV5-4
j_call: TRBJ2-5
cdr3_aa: CASSFVKGPRETQYF

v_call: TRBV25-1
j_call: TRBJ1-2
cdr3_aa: CASSDDRDRGPLGYTF

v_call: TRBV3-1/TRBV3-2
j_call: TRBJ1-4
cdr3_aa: CASSHSGATNEKLFF

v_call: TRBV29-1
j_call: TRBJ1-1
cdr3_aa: CSVSGYTEAFF

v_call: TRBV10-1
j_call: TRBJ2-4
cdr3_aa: CASSERDIQYF

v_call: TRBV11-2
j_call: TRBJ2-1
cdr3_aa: CASSLGNNEQFF

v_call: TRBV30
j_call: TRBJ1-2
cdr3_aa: CAWSVQGRGGYTF

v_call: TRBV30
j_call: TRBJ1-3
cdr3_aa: CAWSVQGGSGNTIYF

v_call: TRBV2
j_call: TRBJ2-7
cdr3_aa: CASSEVIGIGLSYEQYF

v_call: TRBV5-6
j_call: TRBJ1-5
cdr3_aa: CASSLAVDQPQHF